Listed below are T cell receptor beta chains from one sample, sequenced in a study of blood T cell repertoires in COVID-19. TCRdb's copy holds only in-frame clones and misses some; the assay was immunoSEQ multiplex PCR. The sample records tens of thousands of clones, approximately 90% being singletons. The source material was peripheral blood. These receptors were collected from an elderly man with acute or convalescent COVID-19. Each CDR3 is given with its conserved first and last residue. D genes are given only for firm matches. Some rows have no size entry. The others give once, few or many, or a class for an expanded clone.

D gene	V gene	clone size	J gene	CDR3 DNA	CDR3 protein
TRBD1	TRBV7-9	once	TRBJ1-2	TGTGCCAGCAGGCCCCCGCGGTCCACAGGGGGCTTAGGTGGCTACACCTTC	CASRPPRSTGGLGGYTF
TRBD1	TRBV5-4	.	TRBJ2-6	TGTGCCAGCAGCCCGGGACAGGGGGCTGGGGCCAACGTCCTGACTTTC	CASSPGQGAGANVLTF
TRBD2	TRBV6-5	.	TRBJ2-7	TGTGCCAGCAGTAGTCCCGGGGGGGCCAGCTACGAGCAGTACTTC	CASSSPGGASYEQYF
.	TRBV20-1	.	TRBJ1-2	TGCAGTGCTCTCCCGGAGGGCTACACCTTC	CSALPEGYTF
TRBD1	TRBV7-9	.	TRBJ1-1	TGTGCCAGCAGCCCCCAGGGACAGCCACGCACTGAAGCTTTCTTT	CASSPQGQPRTEAFF
TRBD1	TRBV15	.	TRBJ2-7	TGTGCCACCAGCAAATCCCTGTCCGACAGGGGTGGCGAGCAGTACTTC	CATSKSLSDRGGEQYF
.	TRBV30	.	TRBJ1-3	TGTGCCTGGTCGGTTCCTCCCTCTGGAAACACCATATATTTT	CAWSVPPSGNTIYF
.	TRBV6-5	.	TRBJ1-5	TGTGCCAGCAGTCAACAGCGGGGATATCAGCCCCAGCATTTT	CASSQQRGYQPQHF
TRBD2	TRBV6-5	.	TRBJ2-2	TGTGCCAGCAGGTTAGCGGGGGACACCGGGGAGCTGTTTTTT	CASRLAGDTGELFF
TRBD2	TRBV7-8	.	TRBJ2-1	TGTGCCAGCAGCTTAGGCGGGGGGGGGCCCTACAATGAGCAGTTCTTC	CASSLGGGGPYNEQFF
.	TRBV3-1/TRBV3-2	.	TRBJ1-4	TGTGCCAGCAGCCAAGGGGGGGGTGAAAAACTGTTTTTT	CASSQGGGEKLFF
TRBD2	TRBV7-8	.	TRBJ2-5	TGTGCCAGCAGCTTACGGCTAGCGGGGGCCCAAGAGACCCAGTACTTC	CASSLRLAGAQETQYF
.	TRBV30	.	TRBJ1-5	TGTGCCTGGAGTAGACGGGAGGATCAGCCCCAGCATTTT	CAWSRREDQPQHF
TRBD1	TRBV6-6	.	TRBJ2-6	TGTGCCAGCAGTCTTGACAGGGTTGGGGCCAACGTCCTGACTTTC	CASSLDRVGANVLTF
.	TRBV2	.	TRBJ2-1	TGTGCCAGCAGGATCGGGGACAATGAGCAGTTCTTC	CASRIGDNEQFF
.	TRBV7-3	few	TRBJ2-3	TGTGCCAGCAGCTTAAAAGAGCCAACTAGCACAGATACGCAGTATTTT	CASSLKEPTSTDTQYF
TRBD1	TRBV5-1	.	TRBJ2-1	TGCGCCAGCAGCTTGAGTCAGGGGGCATTCAATGAGCAGTTCTTC	CASSLSQGAFNEQFF
TRBD2	TRBV15	few	TRBJ2-3	TGTGCCACCAGCAGAGATCGGGGGGGGAGGACAGATACGCAGTATTTT	CATSRDRGGRTDTQYF
TRBD1	TRBV7-9	.	TRBJ2-5	TGTGCCAGCAGCTACAGGGGGCCCCAAGAGACCCAGTACTTC	CASSYRGPQETQYF
.	TRBV6-5	.	TRBJ1-3	TGTGCCAGCAGTTACGGTCGGAGTGTAGGAAACACCATATATTTT	CASSYGRSVGNTIYF
TRBD2	TRBV19	.	TRBJ2-1	TGTGCCAGTACCCCCCGCGGGGGGAGCTACAATGAGCAGTTCTTC	CASTPRGGSYNEQFF
.	TRBV5-4	.	TRBJ2-3	TGTGCCAGCAGCTTGGTGTCAGACACTAGCACAGATACGCAGTATTTT	CASSLVSDTSTDTQYF
.	TRBV5-1	.	TRBJ1-2	TGCGCCAGCAGCTTGGACAGGGCTGGGGGCTACACCTTC	CASSLDRAGGYTF
.	TRBV25-1	.	TRBJ2-2	TGTGCCAGCAGTGGGGCCGGGAACACCGGGGAGCTGTTTTTT	CASSGAGNTGELFF
.	TRBV5-1	.	TRBJ2-2	TGCGCCACCAGACAGACGAACACCGGGGAGCTGTTTTTT	CATRQTNTGELFF
.	TRBV6-2/TRBV6-3	.	TRBJ2-5	TGTGCCAGCAGTTACAGGGGTTACCCGGTAGAGACCCAGTACTTC	CASSYRGYPVETQYF
TRBD1	TRBV9	.	TRBJ2-2	TGTGCCAGCAGCAAGCGGACAGGGTCATCCGGGGAGCTGTTTTTT	CASSKRTGSSGELFF
.	TRBV6-5	.	TRBJ2-7	TGTGCCACCACGGATGGGGCTACCTACGAGCAGTACTTC	CATTDGATYEQYF
TRBD2	TRBV2	.	TRBJ2-3	TGTGCCAGCAGTGGCCTAGCGGGGGTTGCTAGCACAGATACGCAGTATTTT	CASSGLAGVASTDTQYF
TRBD1	TRBV27	.	TRBJ1-6	TGTGCCAGCAGGCCTCGACAGGGAACGGGCCGTGGTTCACCCCTCCACTTT	CASRPRQGTGRGSPLHF
TRBD1	TRBV7-2	.	TRBJ1-2	TGTGCCAGCAGCCATGGACAGGGTGACTATGGCTACACCTTC	CASSHGQGDYGYTF
.	TRBV5-1	.	TRBJ1-5	TGCGCCAGCAGCTTGGAGGGAGGGCGGAACAATCAGCCCCAGCATTTT	CASSLEGGRNNQPQHF
TRBD2	TRBV12-3/TRBV12-4	once	TRBJ2-1	TGTGCCTCCTCGGCGTCTAGCGGGGGGGAACGGTTCTTC	CASSASSGGERFF
TRBD1	TRBV18	.	TRBJ2-7	TGTGCCAGCTCCGTGGACAGGGGGCCCACCTACGAGCAGTACTTC	CASSVDRGPTYEQYF
TRBD2	TRBV9	.	TRBJ2-1	TGTGCCAGCAGACCAACTAGCGGGGGGTGGAACAATGAGCAGTTCTTC	CASRPTSGGWNNEQFF
.	TRBV7-9	.	TRBJ1-4	TGTGCCAGCAGCTTACCCTTCACTAATGAAAAACTGTTTTTT	CASSLPFTNEKLFF
.	TRBV27	once	TRBJ1-4	TGTGCCAGCAGCAGGAAACAGGCTAAGGGAGAAAAACTGTTTTTT	CASSRKQAKGEKLFF
.	TRBV6-5	.	TRBJ1-2	TGTGCCAGCAGTTACTCTCGGGTCGAAAGTGGCTACACCTTC	CASSYSRVESGYTF
TRBD1	TRBV19	.	TRBJ2-4	TGTGCCAGTAGTGCCCCGGGACAGGATTTCAAAAACATTCAGTACTTC	CASSAPGQDFKNIQYF
TRBD1	TRBV5-8	.	TRBJ1-2	TGTGCCAGCCTCCGGGACAGGGTTTACTATGGCTACACCTTC	CASLRDRVYYGYTF
TRBD1	TRBV7-9	.	TRBJ1-3	TGTGCCAGCAGCTTGACAGGGCTTGGAAACACCATATATTTT	CASSLTGLGNTIYF
.	TRBV18	.	TRBJ2-5	TGTGCCAGCTCACCAGACAGACAAGAGACCCAGTACTTC	CASSPDRQETQYF
.	TRBV6-5	once	TRBJ1-2	TGTGCCCGATGGAAGTCAGGAGGCGGCTACACCTTC	CARWKSGGGYTF
TRBD2	TRBV5-5	.	TRBJ2-3	TGTGCCAGCAGCCCGAGGGGCGGGGGAGCAGATACGCAGTATTTT	CASSPRGGGADTQYF
.	TRBV7-2	.	TRBJ2-7	TGTGCCAGCAGCGTAGACAGGTCCGAGTACGAGCAGTACTTC	CASSVDRSEYEQYF
TRBD2	TRBV16	.	TRBJ2-1	TGTGCCAGCAGCCTGAGGACTAGCGGGGGGGCGTGGGAGCAGTTCTTC	CASSLRTSGGAWEQFF
.	TRBV18	.	TRBJ2-3	TGTGCCAGCTCACCAATAGAGGTCAGAGGGGGAGATACGCAGTATTTT	CASSPIEVRGGDTQYF
.	TRBV3-1/TRBV3-2	few	TRBJ2-5	TGTGCCAGCAGCCAGTCACGGGGCCAAGAGACCCAGTACTTC	CASSQSRGQETQYF